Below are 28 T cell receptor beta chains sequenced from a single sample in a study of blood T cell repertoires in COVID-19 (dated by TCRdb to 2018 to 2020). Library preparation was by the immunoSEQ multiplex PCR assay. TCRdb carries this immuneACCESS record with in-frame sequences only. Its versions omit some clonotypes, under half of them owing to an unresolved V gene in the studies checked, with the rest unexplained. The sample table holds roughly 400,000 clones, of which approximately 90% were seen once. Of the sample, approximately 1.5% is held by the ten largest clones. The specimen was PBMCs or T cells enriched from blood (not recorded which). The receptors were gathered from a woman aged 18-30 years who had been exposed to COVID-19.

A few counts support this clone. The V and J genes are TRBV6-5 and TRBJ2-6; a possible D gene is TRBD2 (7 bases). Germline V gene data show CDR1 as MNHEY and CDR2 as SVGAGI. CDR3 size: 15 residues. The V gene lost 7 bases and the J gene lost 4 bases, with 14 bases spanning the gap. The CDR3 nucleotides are TGTGCCAGCATATCGGGGGGCGGAGGGGCCAACGTCCTGACTTTC. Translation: CASISGGGGANVLTF.

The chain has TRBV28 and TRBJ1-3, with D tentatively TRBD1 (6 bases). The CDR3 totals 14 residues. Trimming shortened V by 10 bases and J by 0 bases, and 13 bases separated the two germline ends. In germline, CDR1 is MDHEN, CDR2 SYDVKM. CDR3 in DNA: TGTGCCATACAGGGAGTAAGCTCTGGAAACACCATATATTTT. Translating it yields CAIQGVSSGNTIYF. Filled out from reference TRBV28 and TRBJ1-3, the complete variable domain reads DVKVTQSSRYLVKRTGEKVFLECVQDMDHENMFWYRQDPGLGLRLIYFSYDVKMKEKGDIPEGYSVSREKKERFSLILESASTNQTSMYLCAIQGVSSGNTIYFGEGSWLTVV.

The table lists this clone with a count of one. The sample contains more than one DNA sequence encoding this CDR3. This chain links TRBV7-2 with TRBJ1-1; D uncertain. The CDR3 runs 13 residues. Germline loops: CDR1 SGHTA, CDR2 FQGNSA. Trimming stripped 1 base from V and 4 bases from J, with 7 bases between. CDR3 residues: CASSLVGSTEAFF. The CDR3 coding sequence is TGTGCCAGCAGCTTAGTAGGGAGCACTGAAGCTTTCTTT.

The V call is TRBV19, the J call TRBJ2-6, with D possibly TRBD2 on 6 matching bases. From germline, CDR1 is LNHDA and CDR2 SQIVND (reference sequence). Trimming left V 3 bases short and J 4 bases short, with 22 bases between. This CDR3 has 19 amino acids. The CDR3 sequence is CASSIPPSAPPVGANVLTF. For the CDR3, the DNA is TGTGCCAGTAGTATCCCACCTAGCGCTCCACCCGTGGGGGCCAACGTCCTGACTTTC.

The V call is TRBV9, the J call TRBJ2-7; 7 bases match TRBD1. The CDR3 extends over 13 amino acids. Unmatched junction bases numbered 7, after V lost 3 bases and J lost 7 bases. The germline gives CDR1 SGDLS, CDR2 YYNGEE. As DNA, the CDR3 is TGTGCCAGCAGCGGAGGACAGGAGGCAGAGCAGTACTTC. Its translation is CASSGGQEAEQYF. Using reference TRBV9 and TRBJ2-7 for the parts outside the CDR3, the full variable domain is DSGVTQTPKHLITATGQRVTLRCSPRSGDLSVYWYQQSLDQGLQFLIQYYNGEERAKGNILERFSAQQFPDLHSELNLSSLELGDSALYFCASSGGQEAEQYFGPGTRLTVT.

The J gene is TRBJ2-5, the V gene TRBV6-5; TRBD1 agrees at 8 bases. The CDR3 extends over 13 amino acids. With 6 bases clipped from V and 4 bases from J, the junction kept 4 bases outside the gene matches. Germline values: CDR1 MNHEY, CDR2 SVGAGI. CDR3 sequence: CASSQTGVETQYF. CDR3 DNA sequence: TGTGCCAGCAGCCAGACAGGGGTAGAGACCCAGTACTTC.

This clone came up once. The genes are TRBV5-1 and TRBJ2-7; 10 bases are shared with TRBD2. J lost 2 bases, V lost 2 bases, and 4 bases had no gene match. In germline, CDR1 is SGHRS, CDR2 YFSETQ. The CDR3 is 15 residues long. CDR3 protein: CASSLAGGDTYEQYF. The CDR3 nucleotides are TGCGCCAGCAGCTTAGCGGGAGGGGATACCTACGAGCAGTACTTC.

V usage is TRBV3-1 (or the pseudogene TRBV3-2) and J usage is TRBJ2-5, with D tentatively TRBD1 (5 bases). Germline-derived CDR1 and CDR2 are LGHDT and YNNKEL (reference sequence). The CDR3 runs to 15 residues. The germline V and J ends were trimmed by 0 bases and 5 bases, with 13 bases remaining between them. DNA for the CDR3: TGTGCCAGCAGCCAAGAATCCCGACCAGGGGAGACCCAGTACTTC. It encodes CASSQESRPGETQYF.

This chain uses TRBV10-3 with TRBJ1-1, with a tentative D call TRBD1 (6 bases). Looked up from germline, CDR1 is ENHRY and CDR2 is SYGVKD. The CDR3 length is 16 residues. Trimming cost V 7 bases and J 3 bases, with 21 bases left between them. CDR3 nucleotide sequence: TGTGCCATCACCGACAGCCAGATTGGGGGCCACACTGAAGCTTTCTTT. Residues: CAITDSQIGGHTEAFF.

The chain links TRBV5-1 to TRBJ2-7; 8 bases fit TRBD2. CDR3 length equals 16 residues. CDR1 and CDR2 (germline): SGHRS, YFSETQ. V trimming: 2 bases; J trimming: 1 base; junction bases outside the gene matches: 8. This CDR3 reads CASSLSGGGVSYEQYF. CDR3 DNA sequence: TGCGCCAGCAGCTTAAGCGGGGGTGGGGTTTCCTACGAGCAGTACTTC.

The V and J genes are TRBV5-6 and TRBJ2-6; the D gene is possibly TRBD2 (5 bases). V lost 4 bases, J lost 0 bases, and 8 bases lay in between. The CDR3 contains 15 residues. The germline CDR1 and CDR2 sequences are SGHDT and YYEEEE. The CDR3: CASSILDSGANVLTF. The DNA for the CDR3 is TGTGCCAGCAGCATACTAGACTCTGGGGCCAACGTCCTGACTTTC.

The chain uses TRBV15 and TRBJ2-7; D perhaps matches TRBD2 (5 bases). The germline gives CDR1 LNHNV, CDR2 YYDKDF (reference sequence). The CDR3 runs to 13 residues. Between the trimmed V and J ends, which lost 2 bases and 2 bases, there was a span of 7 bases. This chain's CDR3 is CATSRSGTYEQYF. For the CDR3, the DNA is TGTGCCACCAGCAGATCCGGGACCTACGAGCAGTACTTC.

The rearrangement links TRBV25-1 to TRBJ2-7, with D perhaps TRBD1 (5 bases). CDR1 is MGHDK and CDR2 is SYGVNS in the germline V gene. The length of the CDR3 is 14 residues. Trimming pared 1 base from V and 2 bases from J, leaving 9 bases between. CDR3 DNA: TGTGCCAGCAGTGAATCCAGGGCTACCTACGAGCAGTACTTC. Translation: CASSESRATYEQYF.

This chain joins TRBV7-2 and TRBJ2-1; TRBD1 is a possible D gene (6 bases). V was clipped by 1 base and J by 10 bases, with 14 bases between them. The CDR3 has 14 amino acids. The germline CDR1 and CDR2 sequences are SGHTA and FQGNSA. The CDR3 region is CASSLGGSGTEQFF. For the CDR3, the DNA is TGTGCCAGCAGCTTAGGAGGATCCGGGACAGAGCAGTTCTTC.

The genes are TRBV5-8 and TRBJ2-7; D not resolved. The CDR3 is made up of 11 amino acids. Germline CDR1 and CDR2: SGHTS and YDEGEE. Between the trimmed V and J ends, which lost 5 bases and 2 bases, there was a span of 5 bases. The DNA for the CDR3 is TGTGCCAGCAGTTTCACCTACGAGCAGTACTTC. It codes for CASSFTYEQYF.

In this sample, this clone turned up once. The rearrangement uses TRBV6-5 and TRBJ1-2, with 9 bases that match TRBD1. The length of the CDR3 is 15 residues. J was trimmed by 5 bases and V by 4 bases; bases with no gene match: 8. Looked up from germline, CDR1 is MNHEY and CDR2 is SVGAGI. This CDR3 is CASSFFSGQGYGYTF. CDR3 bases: TGTGCCAGCAGTTTCTTCTCGGGACAGGGTTATGGCTACACCTTC.

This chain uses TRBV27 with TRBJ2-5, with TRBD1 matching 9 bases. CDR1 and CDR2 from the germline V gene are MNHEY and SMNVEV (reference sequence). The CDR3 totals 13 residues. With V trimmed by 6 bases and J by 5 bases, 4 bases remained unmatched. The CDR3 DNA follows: TGTGCCAGCAGAAAGGACAGGGGTGAGACCCAGTACTTC. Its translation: CASRKDRGETQYF.

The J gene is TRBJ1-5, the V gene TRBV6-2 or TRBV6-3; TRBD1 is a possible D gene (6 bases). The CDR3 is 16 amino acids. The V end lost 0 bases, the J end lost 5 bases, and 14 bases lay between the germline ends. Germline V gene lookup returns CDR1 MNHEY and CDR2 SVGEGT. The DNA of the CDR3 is TGTGCCAGCAGTTACTCAACAGGGAGTCGAGATCAGCCCCAGCATTTT. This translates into CASSYSTGSRDQPQHF.

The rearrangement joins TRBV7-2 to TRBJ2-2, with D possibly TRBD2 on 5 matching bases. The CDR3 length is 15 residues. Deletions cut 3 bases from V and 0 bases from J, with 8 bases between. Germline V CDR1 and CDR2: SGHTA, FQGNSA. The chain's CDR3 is CASSFRTSNTGELFF. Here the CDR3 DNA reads TGTGCCAGCAGCTTTCGGACTTCGAACACCGGGGAGCTGTTTTTT.

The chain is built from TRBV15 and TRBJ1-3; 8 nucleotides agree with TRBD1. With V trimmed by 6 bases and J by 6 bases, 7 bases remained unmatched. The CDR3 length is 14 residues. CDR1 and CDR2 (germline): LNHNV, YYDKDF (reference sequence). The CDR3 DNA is TGTGCCACCAGTGGTCCGGACAGGGAAAACACCATATATTTT. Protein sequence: CATSGPDRENTIYF.

The CDR3 sequence: CASSYRWAGSNEKLFF. As DNA, the CDR3 is TGTGCCAGTAGTTACCGTTGGGCGGGATCCAATGAAAAACTGTTTTTT. The V and J genes are TRBV19 and TRBJ1-4; D is unresolved. The V end was cut by 5 bases, the J end by 5 bases, with 18 bases between. Germline CDR1 reads LNHDA; CDR2 reads SQIVND (reference sequence). This CDR3 is 16 amino acids long.

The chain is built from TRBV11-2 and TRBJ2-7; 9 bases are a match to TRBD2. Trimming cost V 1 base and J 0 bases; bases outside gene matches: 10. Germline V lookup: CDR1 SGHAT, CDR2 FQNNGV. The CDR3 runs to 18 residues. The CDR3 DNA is TGTGCCAGCAGCTTAGGGAGGGGAGCGGGAGGTAACTCCTACGAGCAGTACTTC. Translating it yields CASSLGRGAGGNSYEQYF.

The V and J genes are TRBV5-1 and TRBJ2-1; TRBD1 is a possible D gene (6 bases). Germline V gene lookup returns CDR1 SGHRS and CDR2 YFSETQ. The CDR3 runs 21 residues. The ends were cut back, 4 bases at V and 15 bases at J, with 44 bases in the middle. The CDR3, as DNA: TGCGCCAGCAGCGGACCGACTCAACAGGGATCGCTCCAGGTGAGGCCAGTCGTGGCGTTCTTC. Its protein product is CASSGPTQQGSLQVRPVVAFF.

The CDR3 DNA follows: TGTGCCAGCAGCCTCGACAGGGGTAGTACGGCTGAAGCTTTCTTT. Translated: CASSLDRGSTAEAFF. The chain combines TRBV11-1 with TRBJ1-1; TRBD1 matches 8 bases. With 5 bases clipped from V and 6 bases from J, the junction kept 11 bases outside the gene matches. The CDR3 totals 15 residues. The germline gives CDR1 SGHAT, CDR2 FQDESV (reference sequence).

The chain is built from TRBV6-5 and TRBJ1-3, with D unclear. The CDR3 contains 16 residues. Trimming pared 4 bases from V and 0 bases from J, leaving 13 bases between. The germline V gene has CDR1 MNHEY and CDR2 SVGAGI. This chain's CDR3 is CASSSPGKISGNTIYF. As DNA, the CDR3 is TGTGCCAGCAGTTCCCCAGGCAAGATCTCTGGAAACACCATATATTTT.

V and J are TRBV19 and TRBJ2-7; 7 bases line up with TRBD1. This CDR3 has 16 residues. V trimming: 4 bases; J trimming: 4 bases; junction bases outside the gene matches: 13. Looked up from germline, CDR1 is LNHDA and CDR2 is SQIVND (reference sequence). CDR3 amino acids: CASSRETGSSGYEQYF. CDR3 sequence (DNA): TGTGCCAGTAGTAGAGAGACAGGGTCTTCAGGGTACGAGCAGTACTTC.

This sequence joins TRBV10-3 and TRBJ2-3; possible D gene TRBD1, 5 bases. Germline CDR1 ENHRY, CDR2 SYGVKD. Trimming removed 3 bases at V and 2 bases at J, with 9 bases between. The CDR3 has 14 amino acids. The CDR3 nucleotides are TGTGCCATCAGTGAAGGGGTAGCCACAGATACGCAGTATTTT. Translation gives CAISEGVATDTQYF.

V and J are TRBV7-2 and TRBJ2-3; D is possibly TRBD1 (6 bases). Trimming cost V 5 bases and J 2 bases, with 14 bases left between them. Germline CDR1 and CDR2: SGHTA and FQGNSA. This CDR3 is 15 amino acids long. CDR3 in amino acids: CASSIPRGPTDTQYF. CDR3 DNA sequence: TGTGCCAGCAGCATCCCCAGGGGACCCACAGATACGCAGTATTTT.